This is a list of T cell receptor beta chains from one sample in a study of CD4 T cell repertoires in COVID-19. The method was immunoSEQ multiplex PCR; TCRdb's version includes in-frame clones alone and lacks a portion of them. The sample has about 75,000 clones, around 82% seen once. The sequenced sample was CD4+ T cells from peripheral blood, obtained after recovery from COVID-19. Receptors originate from a human donor who had COVID-19. Both conserved end residues are part of each CDR3. D genes are given only for firm matches. Clone size is given for some rows only: seen once, a few or many times, or a class if the clone is expanded.

j_call: TRBJ2-3; v_call: TRBV4-1; d_call: NA; clone_size: NA; cdr3_nt: TGCGCCAGCAGCCAAGAGGGCGCGGGGGCTAGCACAGATACGCAGTATTTT; cdr3_aa: CASSQEGAGASTDTQYF
j_call: TRBJ1-2; v_call: TRBV10-3; d_call: NA; clone_size: NA; cdr3_nt: TGTGCCATCAGCGACGACGGCAGCTATGGCTACACCTTC; cdr3_aa: CAISDDGSYGYTF
j_call: TRBJ2-6; v_call: TRBV19; d_call: NA; clone_size: few; cdr3_nt: TGTGCCAGCTTACCGGGACGCCAATCTGGGGCCAACGTCCTGACTTTC; cdr3_aa: CASLPGRQSGANVLTF
j_call: TRBJ2-7; v_call: TRBV28; d_call: NA; clone_size: NA; cdr3_nt: TGTGCCAGCAGTTTTCCCCCTCGCCTCGAGGAGTACTTC; cdr3_aa: CASSFPPRLEEYF
j_call: TRBJ2-1; v_call: TRBV7-9; d_call: NA; clone_size: NA; cdr3_nt: TGTGCCAGCAGCTCATCCCCGGCTGGTGGTAATGAGCAGTTCTTC; cdr3_aa: CASSSSPAGGNEQFF
j_call: TRBJ2-2; v_call: TRBV6-4; d_call: NA; clone_size: NA; cdr3_nt: TGTGCCAGCAGTTCGTCTACGAACACCGGGGAGCTGTTTTTT; cdr3_aa: CASSSSTNTGELFF
j_call: TRBJ2-1; v_call: TRBV5-1; d_call: NA; clone_size: NA; cdr3_nt: TGCGCCAGCAGCTCCTCAGACATCTACAATGAGCAGTTCTTC; cdr3_aa: CASSSSDIYNEQFF
j_call: TRBJ2-1; v_call: TRBV27; d_call: NA; clone_size: NA; cdr3_nt: TGTGCCAGCAGAAGAGGGGGGGAGACCTACAATGAGCAGTTCTTC; cdr3_aa: CASRRGGETYNEQFF
j_call: TRBJ2-3; v_call: TRBV6-5; d_call: TRBD2; clone_size: NA; cdr3_nt: TGTGCCAGCACCTCATGGGACTATCGCACAGATACGCAGTATTTT; cdr3_aa: CASTSWDYRTDTQYF
j_call: TRBJ1-6; v_call: TRBV6-1; d_call: NA; clone_size: NA; cdr3_nt: TGTGCCAGCTCGACAGGCGTATCACCCCTCCACTTT; cdr3_aa: CASSTGVSPLHF
j_call: TRBJ2-2; v_call: TRBV7-8; d_call: TRBD1; clone_size: once; cdr3_nt: TGTGCCAGCAGCTCTGGACAGGTCGCGAACACCGGGGAGCTGTTTTTT; cdr3_aa: CASSSGQVANTGELFF
j_call: TRBJ1-1; v_call: TRBV5-1; d_call: TRBD1; clone_size: NA; cdr3_nt: TGCGCCAGCAGCCCAAAACAGGGGGGAAGAGGGAACACTGAAGCTTTCTTT; cdr3_aa: CASSPKQGGRGNTEAFF
j_call: TRBJ2-2; v_call: TRBV9; d_call: NA; clone_size: once; cdr3_nt: TGTGCCAGCAGCGTAGGAGCATACACCGGGGAGCTGTTTTTT; cdr3_aa: CASSVGAYTGELFF
j_call: TRBJ1-5; v_call: TRBV6-1; d_call: NA; clone_size: NA; cdr3_nt: TGTGCCAGCAGTGAACAGGGCGTTAGCAATCAGCCCCAGCATTTT; cdr3_aa: CASSEQGVSNQPQHF
j_call: TRBJ2-7; v_call: TRBV4-1; d_call: NA; clone_size: NA; cdr3_nt: TGCGCCAGCAGCCAAGAATTGGATACCCGCTCCTACGAGCAGTACTTC; cdr3_aa: CASSQELDTRSYEQYF
j_call: TRBJ2-7; v_call: TRBV3-1/TRBV3-2; d_call: NA; clone_size: NA; cdr3_nt: TGTGCCAGCAGCCCCGGGTCCCCCAACAGGCAGTACTTC; cdr3_aa: CASSPGSPNRQYF
j_call: TRBJ2-1; v_call: TRBV19; d_call: NA; clone_size: NA; cdr3_nt: TGTGCCAGTAGTTTTCGGACACACTCCTACAATGAGCAGTTCTTC; cdr3_aa: CASSFRTHSYNEQFF
j_call: TRBJ2-5; v_call: TRBV19; d_call: NA; clone_size: NA; cdr3_nt: TGTGCCAGTAGTATACAGGGAACAGAGACCCAGTACTTC; cdr3_aa: CASSIQGTETQYF
j_call: TRBJ1-6; v_call: TRBV19; d_call: NA; clone_size: NA; cdr3_nt: TGTGCCAGTAGATCCGGGACGGTCTATTCACCCCTCCACTTT; cdr3_aa: CASRSGTVYSPLHF
j_call: TRBJ1-2; v_call: TRBV5-1; d_call: NA; clone_size: NA; cdr3_nt: TGCGCCAGCAGCTTTTCGGGGGAAGTTGATGGCTACACCTTC; cdr3_aa: CASSFSGEVDGYTF
j_call: TRBJ2-3; v_call: TRBV7-6; d_call: TRBD2; clone_size: once; cdr3_nt: TGTGCCAGCAGCTTAGCAGAGGCTAGCGGGGCGGATACGCAGTATTTT; cdr3_aa: CASSLAEASGADTQYF
j_call: TRBJ2-1; v_call: TRBV15; d_call: NA; clone_size: NA; cdr3_nt: TGTGCCACCAGCAGAGGGCAGCGTCGCAATGAGCAGTTCTTC; cdr3_aa: CATSRGQRRNEQFF
j_call: TRBJ1-6; v_call: TRBV6-5; d_call: NA; clone_size: NA; cdr3_nt: TGTGCCACCGGAGAATATAATTCACCCCTCCACTTT; cdr3_aa: CATGEYNSPLHF
j_call: TRBJ2-3; v_call: TRBV6-5; d_call: TRBD2; clone_size: NA; cdr3_nt: TGTGCCAGCATGTCCCTAGCGGGGGGCACAGATACGCAGTATTTT; cdr3_aa: CASMSLAGGTDTQYF
j_call: TRBJ1-2; v_call: TRBV7-6; d_call: NA; clone_size: NA; cdr3_nt: TGTGCCAGCAGTAAACTCGACCGGGCCAGCAACTTCCACACCTTC; cdr3_aa: CASSKLDRASNFHTF
j_call: TRBJ1-5; v_call: TRBV24-1; d_call: TRBD1; clone_size: NA; cdr3_nt: TGTGCCACCAGTGACAACTGGGGACAGTGGTTGCTTTATAGCAATCAGCCCCAGCATTTT; cdr3_aa: CATSDNWGQWLLYSNQPQHF
j_call: TRBJ2-3; v_call: TRBV18; d_call: NA; clone_size: NA; cdr3_nt: TGTGCCAGCTCACCCTCGAATGGGGATACGCAGTATTTT; cdr3_aa: CASSPSNGDTQYF
j_call: TRBJ1-3; v_call: TRBV4-1; d_call: NA; clone_size: NA; cdr3_nt: TGCGCCAGCAGCCAAGGTAACAGGGAACCTGGAAACACCATATATTTT; cdr3_aa: CASSQGNREPGNTIYF
j_call: TRBJ1-2; v_call: TRBV14; d_call: TRBD1; clone_size: NA; cdr3_nt: TGTGCCAGCAGCGTCCGGACAGGGAATGGCTACACCTTC; cdr3_aa: CASSVRTGNGYTF
j_call: TRBJ2-1; v_call: TRBV19; d_call: TRBD2; clone_size: NA; cdr3_nt: TGTGCCAGTACCCTCTTAGCGGGAGGTTACAATGAGCAGTTCTTC; cdr3_aa: CASTLLAGGYNEQFF